This is a list of T cell receptor beta chains from one sample in a study of blood T cell repertoires in COVID-19. Repertoires were generated with immunoSEQ multiplex PCR, while TCRdb's copy carries only in-frame clones and drops some. This sample has some 52,000 clones, with just over 85% found just once. Material: peripheral blood. All receptors derive from a man aged 65 to 79 with acute or convalescent COVID-19. The CDR3 runs from the conserved cysteine through the conserved F or W. D genes are given only for firm matches. Clone size is not always given. Where it is, it says once, few, many or a class for expanded clones.

NA	NA	TRBV15	TRBJ1-1	TGTGCCACCAGCAGAGATTACAGTCTGAACACTGAAGCTTTCTTT	CATSRDYSLNTEAFF
NA	NA	TRBV15	TRBJ2-2	TGTGCCACCAGAGACCCGGGAAAAACCGGGGAGCTGTTTTTT	CATRDPGKTGELFF
NA	NA	TRBV29-1	TRBJ2-5	TGCAGCGCAACAAGGGGGCAAGCGGGAGTTTGCGACTTC	CSATRGQAGVCDF
NA	TRBD1	TRBV5-4	TRBJ1-2	TGTGCCAGCAGCCCAGGACAGGGGAAGTATGGCTACACCTTC	CASSPGQGKYGYTF
NA	TRBD2	TRBV7-9	TRBJ2-3	TGTGCCAGCAGCTCAATGGGACTAGCGGGGGGGAGCACAGATACGCAGTATTTT	CASSSMGLAGGSTDTQYF
NA	NA	TRBV2	TRBJ2-7	TGTGCCAGCAGTGATATCCACGAGCAGTACTTC	CASSDIHEQYF
NA	NA	TRBV7-2	TRBJ2-3	TGTGCCAGCAGCGCGACTATTACAGCAAATACGCAGTATTTT	CASSATITANTQYF
once	TRBD1	TRBV10-3	TRBJ2-1	TGTGCCATCAGTGAGTCAGGAGACAGGGAGTACAATGAGCAGTTCTTC	CAISESGDREYNEQFF
NA	TRBD1	TRBV7-2	TRBJ1-6	TGTGCCAGCAGCTCAATACAGGGGGGTAATTCACCCCTCCACTTT	CASSSIQGGNSPLHF
NA	TRBD2	TRBV19	TRBJ2-1	TGTGCCAGTAGTATAGTCGGGACTAGCGGGGAGAAGGAGCAGTTCTTC	CASSIVGTSGEKEQFF